What follows are 19 T cell receptor beta chains derived from one specimen sequenced in a study of lymphopenia after photon versus proton radiotherapy. TCRdb keeps only in-frame clones here, not all; method: immunoSEQ multiplex PCR. The sample consists of roughly 30,000 clones, approximately 95% of them appearing once. The input for sequencing was peripheral blood, taken from a patient treated with photon-based radiotherapy. The receptors derive from a woman in her forties or fifties with cholangiocarcinoma.

The rearrangement links TRBV5-6 to TRBJ2-3, with a possible D match to TRBD1 (6 bases). Germline CDR1 reads SGHDT; CDR2 reads YYEEEE. Between the trimmed V and J ends, which lost 1 base and 4 bases, there was a span of 16 bases. The CDR3 extends over 16 amino acids. CDR3 region: CASSLPNRARSDTQYF. The CDR3 nucleotides read TGTGCCAGCAGCTTGCCCAACAGGGCGAGGTCAGATACGCAGTATTTT.

Here the CDR3 reads CASSLGTAKRESYGYTF. The CDR3 nucleotides read TGTGCCAGCAGCCTCGGGACAGCCAAGCGGGAGAGCTATGGCTACACCTTC. This rearrangement joins TRBV5-4 to TRBJ1-2, with 7 bases fitting TRBD1. Unmatched junction bases numbered 16, after V lost 4 bases and J lost 4 bases. This CDR3 is 17 amino acids long. Germline values: CDR1 SGHNT, CDR2 YYREEE (reference sequence).

This clone appeared once. The chain links TRBV4-3 to TRBJ1-2, with a tentative D call TRBD1 (6 bases). Germline V CDR1 and CDR2: LGHNA, YSLEER. V was pared by 0 bases and J by 8 bases, with 16 bases between. The CDR3 sequence is 15 residues long. CDR3 in DNA: TGCGCCAGCAGCCAAGAGACGACGGCCAGGGGAGGCTACACCTTC. Translation gives CASSQETTARGGYTF.

In nucleotides, the CDR3 is TGCGCCAGCAGCCAGGGGGTTGGACAGAAGAACACTGAAGCTTTCTTT. Translated: CASSQGVGQKNTEAFF. The gene calls are TRBV5-1 and TRBJ1-1; 7 bases are a match to TRBD1. The germline V gene encodes CDR1 SGHRS and CDR2 YFSETQ. The CDR3 consists of 16 residues. With 4 bases clipped from V and 1 base from J, the junction kept 10 bases outside the gene matches. Full variable domain (outside the CDR3, taken from reference TRBV5-1 and TRBJ1-1): KAGVTQTPRYLIKTRGQQVTLSCSPISGHRSVSWYQQTPGQGLQFLFEYFSETQRNKGNFPGRFSGRQFSNSRSEMNVSTLELGDSALYLCASSQGVGQKNTEAFFGQGTRLTVV.

This chain joins TRBV11-3 and TRBJ2-1; possible D gene TRBD1, 5 bases. The CDR3 runs 13 residues. V shed 1 base and J shed 6 bases, with 7 bases lying between them. Germline V gene sequence: CDR1 SGHNT, CDR2 YENEEA. CDR3 nucleotides: TGTGCCAGCAGCTTAGTCCAGGGCAATGAGCAGTTCTTC. It yields the protein CASSLVQGNEQFF.

The V gene is TRBV27, the J gene TRBJ2-7, with no clear D. Between the trimmed V and J ends, which lost 4 bases and 1 base, there was a span of 11 bases. CDR3 length: 14 amino acids. Germline V gene lookup returns CDR1 MNHEY and CDR2 SMNVEV (reference sequence). CDR3 amino acids: CASSSGPVSYEQYF. In DNA, the CDR3 is TGTGCCAGCAGTTCTGGACCGGTTTCCTACGAGCAGTACTTC.

The J gene is TRBJ2-5, the V gene TRBV2, with unresolved D. Trimming stripped 4 bases from V and 4 bases from J, with 10 bases between. CDR1 is SNHLY and CDR2 is FYNNEI in the germline V gene. The CDR3 totals 13 residues. The CDR3 region is CASSVIRRETQYF. DNA of the CDR3: TGTGCCAGCAGTGTAATCCGGCGAGAGACCCAGTACTTC.

V gene TRBV30 combines with J gene TRBJ1-1; maybe TRBD1 (6 bases). CDR1 is GTSNPN, CDR2 SVGIG, per germline (reference sequence). This CDR3 region has 13 residues. Trimming removed 3 bases from V and 4 bases from J, with 12 bases in between. In DNA form, the CDR3 reads TGTGCCTGGAGGGGGGCGGTCGGCACTGAAGCTTTCTTT. It is translated as CAWRGAVGTEAFF.

V gene TRBV6-4 combines with J gene TRBJ2-2, with 11 bases lining up with TRBD2. CDR1 is MRHNA and CDR2 is SNTAGT in the germline V gene. The V gene end was trimmed by 0 bases and the J gene end by 5 bases; junction bases not matched to a gene: 17. The CDR3 has 21 residues. The CDR3 region is CASSDSSGSGGAKSGTGELFF. DNA for the CDR3: TGTGCCAGCAGTGACTCGAGCGGTAGCGGGGGGGCAAAAAGCGGGACCGGGGAGCTGTTTTTT.

The chain links TRBV27 to TRBJ2-7; D is uncertain. The CDR3 is made up of 13 amino acids. Germline assignment: CDR1 MNHEY and CDR2 SMNVEV (reference sequence). The V gene lost 2 bases and the J gene lost 2 bases, with 7 bases spanning the gap. The CDR3 DNA follows: TGTGCCAGCAGTTTAGGTCCAACCTACGAGCAGTACTTC. Encoded protein: CASSLGPTYEQYF.

The chain uses TRBV5-4 and TRBJ2-3, with a tentative D call TRBD2 (5 bases). V was cut by 4 bases and J by 6 bases, with 18 bases left in between. The CDR3 is 15 residues long. Germline CDR1 reads SGHNT; CDR2 reads YYREEE (reference sequence). CDR3 residues: CASSARRTPGDTQYF. The CDR3 DNA is TGTGCCAGCAGCGCCCGGAGGACTCCCGGCGATACGCAGTATTTT.

The rearrangement links TRBV5-1 to TRBJ1-5; possible D gene TRBD1, 6 bases. V gave up 2 bases and J gave up 2 bases, with 14 bases separating them. The CDR3 totals 16 residues. Germline loops: CDR1 SGHRS, CDR2 YFSETQ. The CDR3 region has the DNA TGCGCCAGCAGCTTAGGGGGGTCGAGTGGCAATCAGCCCCAGCATTTT. This sequence encodes CASSLGGSSGNQPQHF.

The chain employs TRBV19 and TRBJ1-3; D is uncertain. Germline CDR1 reads LNHDA; CDR2 reads SQIVND (reference sequence). Trimming cost V 3 bases and J 4 bases, with 13 bases left between them. The CDR3 runs 15 residues. For the CDR3, the DNA is TGTGCCAGTAGTATCTTCATCTCTGCGGGAAACACCATATATTTT. Translated: CASSIFISAGNTIYF.

This clone was seen just once. The chain links TRBV7-2 to TRBJ1-2; maybe TRBD1 (5 bases). This CDR3 comprises 13 residues. Germline assignment: CDR1 SGHTA and CDR2 FQGNSA. Trimming pared 1 base from V and 6 bases from J, leaving 9 bases between. The CDR3 protein is CASSLVGGDGYTF. CDR3 DNA: TGTGCCAGCAGCTTAGTTGGGGGAGATGGCTACACCTTC.

This chain uses TRBV5-4 with TRBJ2-1; no firm D call. The V gene's germline CDR1 is SGHNT and CDR2 YYREEE (reference sequence). The V gene lost 4 bases and the J gene lost 0 bases, with 5 bases spanning the gap. The CDR3 is 13 amino acids. CDR3 in DNA: TGTGCCAGCAGCACGAGCTCCTACAATGAGCAGTTCTTC. The encoded protein is CASSTSSYNEQFF.

V and J are TRBV5-1 and TRBJ2-2; D is perhaps TRBD1 (6 bases). The length of the CDR3 is 16 residues. Deletions cut 0 bases from V and 5 bases from J, with 14 bases between. Germline V gene data show CDR1 as SGHRS and CDR2 as YFSETQ. The CDR3 region is CASSLGGHRVTGELFF. The CDR3 region has the DNA TGCGCCAGCAGCTTGGGGGGACACCGGGTAACCGGGGAGCTGTTTTTT.

V and J are TRBV27 and TRBJ1-5, with D possibly TRBD1 on 6 matching bases. This CDR3 region has 14 residues. Germline CDR1 is MNHEY and CDR2 is SMNVEV (reference sequence). V was shortened by 6 bases and J by 0 bases, with 9 bases between the two germline ends. This CDR3 is CASSHRDSNQPQHF. The CDR3 DNA reads as TGTGCCAGCAGCCACAGGGATAGCAATCAGCCCCAGCATTTT.

The rearrangement joins TRBV6-5 to TRBJ2-5, with 11 bases fitting TRBD2. V shed 2 bases and J 1 base; nucleotides not matched to a gene: 3. Germline CDR1 is MNHEY and CDR2 is SVGAGI. The CDR3 contains 16 residues. The CDR3 reads CASSYPLAGGQETQYF. Written as DNA, the CDR3 is TGTGCCAGCAGTTACCCCCTAGCGGGGGGCCAAGAGACCCAGTACTTC.

This rearrangement joins TRBV7-2 to TRBJ1-6; D is undetermined. Germline CDR1 SGHTA, CDR2 FQGNSA. This CDR3 comprises 13 residues. V was pared by 0 bases and J by 10 bases, with 7 bases between. CDR3 region: CASSLAGASPLHF. In nucleotides, the CDR3 is TGTGCCAGCAGCTTAGCGGGAGCCTCACCCCTCCACTTT.